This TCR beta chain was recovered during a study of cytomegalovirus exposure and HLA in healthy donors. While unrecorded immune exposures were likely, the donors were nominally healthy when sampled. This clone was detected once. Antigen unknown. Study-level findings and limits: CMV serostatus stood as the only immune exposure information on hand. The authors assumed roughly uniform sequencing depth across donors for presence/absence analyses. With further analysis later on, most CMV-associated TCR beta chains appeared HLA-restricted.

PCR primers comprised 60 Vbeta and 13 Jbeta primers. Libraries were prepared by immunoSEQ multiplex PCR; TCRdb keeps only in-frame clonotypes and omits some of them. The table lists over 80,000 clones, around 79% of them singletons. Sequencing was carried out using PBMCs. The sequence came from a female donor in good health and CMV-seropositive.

The CDR3 region has the DNA TGTGCCAGCAGTTCTCCTCGGACAGGGATGAACACTGAAGCTTTCTTT. Translated, it gives CASSSPRTGMNTEAFF. This chain connects TRBV28 to TRBJ1-1; 8 nucleotides match TRBD1. Germline trimming cut 4 bases from V and 0 bases from J; bases unmatched to any gene: 7. The CDR3 length is 16 residues. Germline CDR1 is MDHEN and CDR2 is SYDVKM.